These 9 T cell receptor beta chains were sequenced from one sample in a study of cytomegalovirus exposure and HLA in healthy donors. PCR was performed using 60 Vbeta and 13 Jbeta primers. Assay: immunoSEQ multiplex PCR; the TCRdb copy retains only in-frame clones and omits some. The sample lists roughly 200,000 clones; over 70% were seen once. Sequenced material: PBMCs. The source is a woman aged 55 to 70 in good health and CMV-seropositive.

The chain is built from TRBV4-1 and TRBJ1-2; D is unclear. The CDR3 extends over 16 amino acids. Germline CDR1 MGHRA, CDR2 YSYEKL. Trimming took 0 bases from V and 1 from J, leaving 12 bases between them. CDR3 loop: CASSQDGDSDNYGYTF. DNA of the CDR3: TGCGCCAGCAGCCAAGATGGAGACTCCGATAACTATGGCTACACCTTC.

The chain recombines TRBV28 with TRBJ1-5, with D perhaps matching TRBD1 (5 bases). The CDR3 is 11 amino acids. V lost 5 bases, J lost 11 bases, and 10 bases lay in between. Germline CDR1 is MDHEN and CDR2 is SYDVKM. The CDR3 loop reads CASSGQGAQHF. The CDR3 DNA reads TGTGCCAGCAGTGGCCAAGGGGCCCAGCATTTT.

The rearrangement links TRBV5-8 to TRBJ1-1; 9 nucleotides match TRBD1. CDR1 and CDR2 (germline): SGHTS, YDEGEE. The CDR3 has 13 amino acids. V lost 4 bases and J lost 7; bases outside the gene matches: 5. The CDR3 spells CASSTGQGIEAFF. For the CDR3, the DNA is TGTGCCAGCAGCACAGGACAGGGGATTGAAGCTTTCTTT. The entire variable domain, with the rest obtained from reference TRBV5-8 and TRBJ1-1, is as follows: EAGVTQSPTHLIKTRGQQATLRCSPISGHTSVYWYQQALGLGLQFLLWYDEGEERNRGNFPPRFSGRQFPNYSSELNVNALELEDSALYLCASSTGQGIEAFFGQGTRLTVV.

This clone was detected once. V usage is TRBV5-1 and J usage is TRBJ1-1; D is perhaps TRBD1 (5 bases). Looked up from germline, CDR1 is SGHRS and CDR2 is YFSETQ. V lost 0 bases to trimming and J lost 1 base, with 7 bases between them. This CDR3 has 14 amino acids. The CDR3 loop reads CASSLVGANTEAFF. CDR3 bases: TGCGCCAGCAGCTTGGTAGGGGCGAACACTGAAGCTTTCTTT.

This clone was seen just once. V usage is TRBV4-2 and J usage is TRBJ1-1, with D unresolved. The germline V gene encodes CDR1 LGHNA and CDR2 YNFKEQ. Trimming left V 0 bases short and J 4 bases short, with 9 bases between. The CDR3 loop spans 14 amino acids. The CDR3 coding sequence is TGTGCCAGCAGCCAAGACCCCGAGGGCACTGAAGCTTTCTTT. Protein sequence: CASSQDPEGTEAFF.

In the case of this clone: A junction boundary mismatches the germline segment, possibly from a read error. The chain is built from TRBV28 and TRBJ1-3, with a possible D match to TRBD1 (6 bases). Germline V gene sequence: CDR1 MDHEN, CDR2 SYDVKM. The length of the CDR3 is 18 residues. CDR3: CAGSLYPPTGSSGNTIYF. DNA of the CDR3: TGTGCCGGCAGTTTATACCCGCCGACAGGTTCCTCTGGAAACACCATATATTTT.

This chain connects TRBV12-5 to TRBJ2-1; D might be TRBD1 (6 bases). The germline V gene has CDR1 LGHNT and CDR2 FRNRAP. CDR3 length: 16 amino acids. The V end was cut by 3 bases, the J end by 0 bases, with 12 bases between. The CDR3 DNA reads TGTGCTAGTGGTTTCCTCACAGGGAGCTCCTACAATGAGCAGTTCTTC. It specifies CASGFLTGSSYNEQFF.

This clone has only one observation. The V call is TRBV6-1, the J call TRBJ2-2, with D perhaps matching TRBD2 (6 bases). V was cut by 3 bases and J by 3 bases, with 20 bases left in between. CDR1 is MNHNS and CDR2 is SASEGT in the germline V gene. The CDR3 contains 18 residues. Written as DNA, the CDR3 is TGTGCCAGCAGTGACCCGGCGGGGCGTAGTGGGGACACCGGGGAGCTGTTTTTT. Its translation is CASSDPAGRSGDTGELFF.

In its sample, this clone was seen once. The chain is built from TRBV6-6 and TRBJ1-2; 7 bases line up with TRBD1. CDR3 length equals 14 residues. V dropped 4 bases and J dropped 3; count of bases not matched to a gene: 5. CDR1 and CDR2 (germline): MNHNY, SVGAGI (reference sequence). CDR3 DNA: TGTGCCAGCAGTTCCTACGACAGGGACTATGGCTACACCTTC. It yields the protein CASSSYDRDYGYTF.